One sample yielded the 26 T cell receptor beta chains listed below, sequenced in a study of blood T cell repertoires in COVID-19. TCRdb keeps only in-frame clones here, not all; method: immunoSEQ multiplex PCR. This sample has 300,000 to 500,000 clones; around nine tenths occur once, and the top ten carry about 0.89%. Sample: PBMCs or T cells enriched from blood (not recorded which). These receptors were obtained from a woman aged 25 to 39 with acute COVID-19.

The chain carries TRBV5-1 and TRBJ2-1; 8 bases are a match to TRBD2. CDR1 and CDR2 (germline): SGHRS, YFSETQ. This CDR3 is built from 16 residues. J was trimmed by 7 bases and V by 6 bases; bases with no gene match: 15. DNA of the CDR3: TGCGCCAGCAATTCTCTCGGGGGGGCATTAAAGAATGAGCAGTTCTTC. Its translation is CASNSLGGALKNEQFF.

The V gene is TRBV2, the J gene TRBJ1-5; 7 bases align to TRBD1. The CDR3 sequence is 15 residues long. V lost 4 bases to trimming and J lost 3 bases; unmatched junction nucleotides: 6. Germline V gene data show CDR1 as SNHLY and CDR2 as FYNNEI. CDR3 sequence: CASSVSRGTNQPQHF. CDR3 DNA sequence: TGTGCCAGCAGTGTTTCCAGGGGGACCAATCAGCCCCAGCATTTT. Full variable domain (remainder filled in from reference TRBV2 and TRBJ1-5): EPEVTQTPSHQVTQMGQEVILRCVPISNHLYFYWYRQILGQKVEFLVSFYNNEISEKSEIFDDQFSVERPDGSNFTLKIRSTKLEDSAMYFCASSVSRGTNQPQHFGDGTRLSIL.

In its sample, this clone was seen once. The chain joins TRBV15 to TRBJ1-2, with a possible D match to TRBD1 (5 bases). Germline lookup yields CDR1 LNHNV and CDR2 YYDKDF (reference sequence). This CDR3 has 15 amino acids. The ends were cut back, 0 bases at V and 8 bases at J, with 16 bases in the middle. The CDR3 reads CATSRDPPSRGGYTF. Written as DNA, the CDR3 is TGTGCCACCAGCAGAGATCCGCCCTCTAGGGGCGGCTACACCTTC.

The rearrangement joins TRBV29-1 to TRBJ2-7, with TRBD1 as a possible D gene (6 bases). Looked up from germline, CDR1 is SQVTM and CDR2 is ANQGSEA. V was pared by 5 bases and J by 0 bases, with 11 bases between. This CDR3 has 13 residues. This chain's CDR3 is CSVPGTNSYEQYF. The DNA of the CDR3 is TGCAGCGTTCCCGGGACAAACTCCTACGAGCAGTACTTC.

The chain recombines TRBV7-2 with TRBJ1-2; a weak D match, TRBD1 (5 bases). CDR3 length equals 13 residues. In germline, CDR1 is SGHTA, CDR2 FQGNSA. V lost 4 bases and J 8 bases, leaving 14 bases between the germline ends. CDR3 region: CASSWDSKGGYTF. CDR3 coding DNA: TGTGCCAGCAGCTGGGACTCAAAGGGAGGCTACACCTTC.

V is TRBV18 and J is TRBJ1-5; possible D gene TRBD1, 5 bases. CDR3 length equals 15 residues. Germline V gives CDR1 KGHSH, CDR2 LQKENI. V gave up 3 bases and J gave up 3 bases, with 12 bases separating them. The CDR3 DNA is TGTGCCAGCTCACCGTCAGGGAACACCAATCAGCCCCAGCATTTT. Translating it yields CASSPSGNTNQPQHF.

The CDR3 loop reads CAWRGDRGISPLHF. The CDR3 nucleotides are TGTGCCTGGAGGGGAGACAGGGGAATTTCACCCCTCCACTTT. The chain employs TRBV30 and TRBJ1-6; 8 nucleotides match TRBD1. The CDR3 is 14 residues long. CDR1 and CDR2 (germline): GTSNPN, SVGIG (reference sequence). J was trimmed by 9 bases and V by 3 bases; bases with no gene match: 7.

The chain employs TRBV18 and TRBJ2-7, with 9 nucleotides matching TRBD2. The germline CDR1 and CDR2 sequences are KGHSH and LQKENI. This CDR3 comprises 15 residues. Trimming removed 6 bases from V and 5 bases from J; junction bases left unmatched: 11. Here the CDR3 reads CASSPVVAGENEQYF. CDR3 sequence (DNA): TGTGCCAGCTCCCCAGTTGTAGCGGGGGAAAACGAGCAGTACTTC.

The chain has TRBV5-1 and TRBJ1-3, with D possibly matching TRBD1 (6 bases). The CDR3 covers 13 residues. The V and J ends lost 5 bases and 0 bases respectively, with 6 bases between them. Germline V gene sequence: CDR1 SGHRS, CDR2 YFSETQ. The chain's CDR3 is CASRGGSGNTIYF. CDR3 sequence (DNA): TGCGCCAGCAGAGGGGGCTCTGGAAACACCATATATTTT.

Notes on this clone: The same CDR3 arises from other DNA sequences in this sample as well. This rearrangement joins TRBV3-1 (or the pseudogene TRBV3-2) to TRBJ2-1, with 8 bases identical to TRBD2. Germline lookup yields CDR1 LGHDT and CDR2 YNNKEL (reference sequence). The length of the CDR3 is 13 residues. Germline trimming cut 1 base from V and 7 bases from J; bases unmatched to any gene: 0. The CDR3 DNA follows: TGTGCCAGCAGCCAAGCGGGGGGGAATGAGCAGTTCTTC. It specifies CASSQAGGNEQFF.

The chain links TRBV9 to TRBJ2-7, with 7 bases fitting TRBD1. Germline-derived CDR1 and CDR2 are SGDLS and YYNGEE. V dropped 3 bases and J dropped 2; count of bases not matched to a gene: 5. The CDR3 is 14 residues long. This chain's CDR3 is CASSESGTAYEQYF. DNA of the CDR3: TGTGCCAGCAGCGAATCAGGGACAGCCTACGAGCAGTACTTC.

The V gene is TRBV24-1, the J gene TRBJ1-2; 8 bases fit TRBD1. From germline, CDR1 is KGHDR and CDR2 SFDVKD. The V and J ends lost 4 bases and 8 bases, in that order; junction bases with no gene match: 11. This CDR3 comprises 15 residues. The CDR3 coding sequence is TGTGCCACCAGTGACCGTGGACAGGGATTTAGGGGCTACACCTTC. Translated, it gives CATSDRGQGFRGYTF.

This sequence joins TRBV5-1 and TRBJ1-1; 11 bases fit TRBD1. The CDR3 covers 15 residues. With 4 bases clipped from V and 7 bases from J, the junction kept 9 bases outside the gene matches. The germline CDR1 and CDR2 sequences are SGHRS and YFSETQ. The CDR3 DNA follows: TGCGCCAGCAGCCCTCTCGGGACAGGGGGTGATGAAGCTTTCTTT. It encodes CASSPLGTGGDEAFF.

The chain has TRBV6-6 and TRBJ2-7; TRBD2 aligns across 8 bases. CDR3 length: 12 residues. Trimming cost V 7 bases and J 6 bases; bases outside gene matches: 5. Germline loops: CDR1 MNHNY, CDR2 SVGAGI (reference sequence). The CDR3 DNA sequence: TGTGCCAGCACTAACGGGGGGGGCGAGCAGTACTTC. Translation gives CASTNGGGEQYF.

The J gene is TRBJ2-7, the V gene TRBV30; D perhaps matches TRBD2 (5 bases). CDR3 length equals 14 residues. Trimming took 5 bases from V and 2 from J, leaving 16 bases between them. Germline CDR1 reads GTSNPN; CDR2 reads SVGIG (reference sequence). CDR3 protein: CAWGRGRGPYEQYF. CDR3 nucleotide sequence: TGTGCCTGGGGACGCGGGCGCGGACCCTACGAGCAGTACTTC.

The V call is TRBV4-1, the J call TRBJ2-3; 8 nucleotides line up with TRBD2. The CDR3 is 18 residues long. V lost 1 base, J lost 2 bases, and 11 bases stayed unmatched. The germline V gene encodes CDR1 MGHRA and CDR2 YSYEKL. The CDR3 reads CASSQVRVTSGSTDTQYF. CDR3 in DNA: TGCGCCAGCAGCCAAGTTCGGGTAACTAGCGGTTCCACAGATACGCAGTATTTT.

J is TRBJ1-5 and V is TRBV6-5; D remains ambiguous. V was shortened by 2 bases and J by 5 bases, with 7 bases between the two germline ends. From germline, CDR1 is MNHEY and CDR2 SVGAGI. This CDR3 is built from 13 residues. The CDR3 nucleotides are TGTGCCAGCAGTTACGAGAGGGATCAGCCCCAGCATTTT. Its translation is CASSYERDQPQHF.

The chain employs TRBV24-1 and TRBJ1-1, with a possible D match to TRBD1 (6 bases). Per germline, CDR1 KGHDR and CDR2 SFDVKD. The CDR3 runs to 13 residues. V dropped 8 bases and J dropped 1 base, with 10 bases sitting between them. The DNA for the CDR3 is TGTGCCACCAAAGCCAGGGGGAACACTGAAGCTTTCTTT. Protein sequence: CATKARGNTEAFF.

The V and J genes are TRBV7-3 and TRBJ2-3, with 12 nucleotides matching TRBD2. V was clipped by 0 bases and J by 4 bases; unmatched bases: 5. Germline CDR1 is SGHTA and CDR2 is FQGTGA. The length of the CDR3 is 17 residues. CDR3 region: CASSLTASGGAPDTQYF. In DNA form, the CDR3 reads TGTGCCAGCAGCTTAACCGCTAGCGGGGGGGCTCCAGATACGCAGTATTTT.

This rearrangement joins TRBV4-1 to TRBJ1-1; 8 positions agree with TRBD1. This CDR3 region has 15 residues. V dropped 4 bases and J dropped 5; count of bases not matched to a gene: 9. CDR1 MGHRA and CDR2 YSYEKL come from the germline V gene. For the CDR3, the DNA is TGCGCCAGCAGCCGGGAAGGACAGGGTGCGACTGAAGCTTTCTTT. It encodes CASSREGQGATEAFF.

A few counts support this clone. The chain has TRBV15 and TRBJ2-1; the match to TRBD2 covers 10 bases. V was pared by 0 bases and J by 0 bases, with 8 bases of the junction left unmatched. CDR1 and CDR2 from the germline V gene are LNHNV and YYDKDF (reference sequence). The CDR3 is 19 residues long. CDR3 loop: CATSRDRASGGGSYNEQFF. The DNA for the CDR3 is TGTGCCACCAGCAGAGATCGGGCTAGCGGGGGAGGCTCCTACAATGAGCAGTTCTTC.

V usage is TRBV3-1 (or the pseudogene TRBV3-2) and J usage is TRBJ2-1; D perhaps matches TRBD2 (5 bases). The CDR3 is made up of 14 amino acids. V was trimmed by 1 base and J by 4 bases, leaving 8 bases between them. Per the germline V gene, CDR1 is LGHDT and CDR2 is YNNKEL (reference sequence). CDR3 sequence reads: CASSQGSGYNEQFF. For the CDR3, the DNA is TGTGCCAGCAGCCAAGGGTCGGGGTACAATGAGCAGTTCTTC.

This rearrangement joins TRBV27 to TRBJ1-1; D uncertain. The germline gives CDR1 MNHEY, CDR2 SMNVEV (reference sequence). CDR3 size: 13 residues. Trimming took off 6 bases at V and 1 base at J, with 9 bases between the two ends. For the CDR3, the DNA is TGTGCCAGCAGCTCCCTCGGGAACACTGAAGCTTTCTTT. As protein: CASSSLGNTEAFF.

The V call is TRBV9, the J call TRBJ2-2; possible D gene TRBD1, 6 bases. V was cut by 4 bases and J by 3 bases, with 16 bases left in between. Germline V gene data show CDR1 as SGDLS and CDR2 as YYNGEE. The CDR3 extends over 16 amino acids. The CDR3 loop reads CASSLEGGHYTGELFF. The CDR3, as DNA: TGTGCCAGCAGCCTCGAAGGGGGACACTACACCGGGGAGCTGTTTTTT.

The CDR3: CASSEIRRTGVKYGYTF. The CDR3 bases are TGTGCCAGCAGTGAAATTCGTAGGACAGGGGTCAAGTATGGCTACACCTTC. The chain links TRBV6-1 to TRBJ1-2; 9 nucleotides match TRBD1. The CDR3 runs 17 residues. V lost 2 bases to trimming and J lost 5 bases; unmatched junction nucleotides: 12. CDR1 MNHNS and CDR2 SASEGT come from the germline V gene.

This clone is a singleton in its sample. The V and J genes are TRBV12-3 or TRBV12-4 and TRBJ1-2; D is unresolved. The CDR3 loop spans 12 amino acids. Trimming pared 6 bases from V and 4 bases from J, leaving 9 bases between. The CDR3, as DNA: TGTGCCAGCAGCACCGCAGTCTATGGCTACACCTTC. Translating it yields CASSTAVYGYTF.